This TCR beta chain appears in the sequencing data of a study of post-analysis software for immune sequencing data. About the research overall: Relapsing-remitting, secondary progressive and progressive-relapsing multiple sclerosis courses were included.

With regard to this clonotype: Its target is unknown.

The CDR3 spans 13 residues. Trimming removed 5 bases from V and 8 bases from J, with 13 bases in between. The germline V gene has CDR1 LGHNA and CDR2 YSLEER. Included in the TCR beta cDNA libraries were unique molecular identifiers. TCRdb re-called the PCR reads through MiXCR, storing one row per CDR3 protein. Altogether about 770,000 distinct CDR3 sequences are present, about half being singletons, with the ten largest covering 4.9%. Study-level points and caveats: About five TRBV segments were more frequent in patients than controls; TRBV5-6, TRBV5-1 and TRBV20-1 belonged to this group. The normalized Chao1 diversity of multiple sclerosis patients was significantly lower than that of controls.

This clonotype was sampled from a girl aged 10 to 17 with multiple sclerosis. Input material: blood. This rearrangement joins TRBV4-3 to TRBJ1-5; maybe TRBD1 (5 bases). CDR3 sequence: CASSAGRFEPQHF. The CDR3 bases are TGCGCCAGCAGCGCAGGGAGGTTTGAGCCCCAGCATTTT.